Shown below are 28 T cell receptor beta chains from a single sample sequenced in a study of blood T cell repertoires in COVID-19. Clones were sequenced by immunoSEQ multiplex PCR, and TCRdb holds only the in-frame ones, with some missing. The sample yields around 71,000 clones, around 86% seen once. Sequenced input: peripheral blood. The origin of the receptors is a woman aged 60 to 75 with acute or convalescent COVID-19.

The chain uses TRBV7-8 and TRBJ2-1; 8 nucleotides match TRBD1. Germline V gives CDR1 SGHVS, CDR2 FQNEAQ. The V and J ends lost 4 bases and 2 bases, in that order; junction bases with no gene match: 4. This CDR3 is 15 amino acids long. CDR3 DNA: TGTGCCAGCAGCTCTACAGGGGGGACCTACAATGAGCAGTTCTTC. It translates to CASSSTGGTYNEQFF.

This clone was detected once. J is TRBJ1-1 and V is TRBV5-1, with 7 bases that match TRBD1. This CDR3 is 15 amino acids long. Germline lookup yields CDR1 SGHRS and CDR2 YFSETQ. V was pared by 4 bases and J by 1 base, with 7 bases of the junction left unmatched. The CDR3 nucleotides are TGCGCCAGCAGCCCACTTGAGGGGGCGAACACTGAAGCTTTCTTT. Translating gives CASSPLEGANTEAFF.

The CDR3 spells CASSLFLGQPNEKLFF. For the CDR3, the DNA is TGTGCCAGCAGCTTATTTCTGGGACAGCCTAATGAAAAACTGTTTTTT. The gene calls are TRBV13 and TRBJ1-4, with TRBD1 identical over 7 bases. The CDR3 sequence is 16 residues long. Germline V gives CDR1 PRHDT, CDR2 FYEKMQ (reference sequence). The ends lost 2 bases at V and 3 bases at J; junction bases unmatched: 6.

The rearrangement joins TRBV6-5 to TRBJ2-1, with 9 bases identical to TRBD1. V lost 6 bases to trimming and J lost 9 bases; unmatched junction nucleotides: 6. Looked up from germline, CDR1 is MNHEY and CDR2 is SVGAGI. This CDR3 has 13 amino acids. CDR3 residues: CASRKGQGTEQFF. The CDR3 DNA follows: TGTGCCAGCAGGAAAGGACAGGGGACTGAGCAGTTCTTC.

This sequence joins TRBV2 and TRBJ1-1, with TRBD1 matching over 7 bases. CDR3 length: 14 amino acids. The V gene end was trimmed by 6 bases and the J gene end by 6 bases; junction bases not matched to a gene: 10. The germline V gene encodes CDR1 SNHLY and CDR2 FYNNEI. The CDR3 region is CASSPRQGGSEAFF. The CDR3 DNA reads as TGTGCCAGCAGCCCTCGACAGGGCGGTTCTGAAGCTTTCTTT.

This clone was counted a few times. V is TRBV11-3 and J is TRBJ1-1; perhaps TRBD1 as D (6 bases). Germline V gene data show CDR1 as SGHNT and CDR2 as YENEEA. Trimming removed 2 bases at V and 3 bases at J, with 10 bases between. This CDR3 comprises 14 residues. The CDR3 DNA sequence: TGTGCCAGCAGCTTACGAGGGGGTGACACTGAAGCTTTCTTT. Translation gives CASSLRGGDTEAFF.

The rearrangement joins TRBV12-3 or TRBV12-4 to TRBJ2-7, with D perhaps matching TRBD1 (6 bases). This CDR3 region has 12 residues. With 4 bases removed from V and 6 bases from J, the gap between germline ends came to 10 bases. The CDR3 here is CASSSTGTEQYF. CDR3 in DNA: TGTGCCAGCAGTTCGACAGGAACCGAGCAGTACTTC.

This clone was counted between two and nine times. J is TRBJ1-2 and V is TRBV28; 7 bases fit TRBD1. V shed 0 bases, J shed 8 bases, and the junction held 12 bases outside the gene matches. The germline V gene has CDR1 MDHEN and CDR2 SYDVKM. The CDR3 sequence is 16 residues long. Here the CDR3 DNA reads TGTGCCAGCAGTTTATGGAATTTGGAGGGGGCGCGGGGCTACACCTTC. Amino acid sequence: CASSLWNLEGARGYTF.

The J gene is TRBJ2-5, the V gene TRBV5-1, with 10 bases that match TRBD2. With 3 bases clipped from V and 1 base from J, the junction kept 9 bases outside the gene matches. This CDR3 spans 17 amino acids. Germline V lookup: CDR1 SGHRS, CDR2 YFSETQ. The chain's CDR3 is CASSWVPAGGIQETQYF. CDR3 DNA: TGCGCCAGCAGCTGGGTACCAGCGGGGGGGATCCAAGAGACCCAGTACTTC.

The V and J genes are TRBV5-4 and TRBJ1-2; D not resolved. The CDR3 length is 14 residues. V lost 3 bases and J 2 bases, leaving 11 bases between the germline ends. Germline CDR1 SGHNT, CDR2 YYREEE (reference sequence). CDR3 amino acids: CASSSSGVNYGYTF. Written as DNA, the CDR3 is TGTGCCAGCAGCTCCTCCGGGGTAAACTATGGCTACACCTTC.

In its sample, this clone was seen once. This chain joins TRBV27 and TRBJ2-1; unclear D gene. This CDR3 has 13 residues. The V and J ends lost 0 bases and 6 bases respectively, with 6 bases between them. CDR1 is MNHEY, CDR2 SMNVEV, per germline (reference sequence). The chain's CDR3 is CASSLSPGNEQFF. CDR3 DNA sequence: TGTGCCAGCAGTTTATCTCCGGGCAATGAGCAGTTCTTC.

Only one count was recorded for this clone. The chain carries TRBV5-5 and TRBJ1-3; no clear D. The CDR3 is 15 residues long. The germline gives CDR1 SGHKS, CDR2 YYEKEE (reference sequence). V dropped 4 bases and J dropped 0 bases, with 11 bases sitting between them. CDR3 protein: CASSPRIASGNTIYF. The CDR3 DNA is TGTGCCAGCAGCCCTAGAATAGCCTCTGGAAACACCATATATTTT.

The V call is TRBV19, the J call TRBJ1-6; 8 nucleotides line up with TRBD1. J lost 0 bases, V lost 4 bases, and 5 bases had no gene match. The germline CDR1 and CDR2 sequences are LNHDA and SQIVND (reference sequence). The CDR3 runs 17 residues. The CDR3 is CASSTRDRSSYNSPLHF. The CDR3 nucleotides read TGTGCCAGTAGTACCAGGGACAGGAGCTCCTATAATTCACCCCTCCACTTT.

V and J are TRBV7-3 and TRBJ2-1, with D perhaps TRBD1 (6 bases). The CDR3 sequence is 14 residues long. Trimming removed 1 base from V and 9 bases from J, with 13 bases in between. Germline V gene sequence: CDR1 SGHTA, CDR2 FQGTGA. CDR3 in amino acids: CASSLSWGPAEQFF. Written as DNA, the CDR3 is TGTGCCAGCAGCTTAAGCTGGGGGCCGGCTGAGCAGTTCTTC. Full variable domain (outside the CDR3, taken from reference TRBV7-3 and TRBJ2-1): GAGVSQTPSNKVTEKGKYVELRCDPISGHTALYWYRQSLGQGPEFLIYFQGTGAADDSGLPNDRFFAVRPEGSVSTLKIQRTERGDSAVYLCASSLSWGPAEQFFGPGTRLTVL.

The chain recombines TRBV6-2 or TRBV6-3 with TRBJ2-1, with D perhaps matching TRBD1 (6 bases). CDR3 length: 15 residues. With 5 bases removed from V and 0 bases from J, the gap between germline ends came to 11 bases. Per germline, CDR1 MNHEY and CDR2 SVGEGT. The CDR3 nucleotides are TGTGCCAGCAGTGCAGACAGGAGCTCCTACAATGAGCAGTTCTTC. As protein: CASSADRSSYNEQFF.

The CDR3 bases are TGTGCCAGCAGCTTACTAAACAGGGAGTGGAATGGCTACACCTTC. Protein sequence: CASSLLNREWNGYTF. The chain combines TRBV7-9 with TRBJ1-2; tentative D call: TRBD1 (6 bases). V lost 2 bases and J 6 bases, leaving 16 bases between the germline ends. In germline, CDR1 is SEHNR, CDR2 FQNEAQ (reference sequence). There are 15 residues in the CDR3.

The CDR3 nucleotides read TGTGCCAGCAGCCCCCGGACTAGCGGGAGGTCGGATACGCAGTATTTT. Its protein product is CASSPRTSGRSDTQYF. The genes are TRBV5-6 and TRBJ2-3; 14 bases are a match to TRBD2. This CDR3 contains 16 residues. V lost 4 bases and J lost 6; bases outside the gene matches: 7. CDR1 and CDR2 from the germline V gene are SGHDT and YYEEEE.

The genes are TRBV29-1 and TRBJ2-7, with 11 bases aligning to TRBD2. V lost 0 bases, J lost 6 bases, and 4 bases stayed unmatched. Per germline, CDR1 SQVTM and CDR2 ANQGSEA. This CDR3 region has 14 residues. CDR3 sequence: CSVEDIAGGIEQYF. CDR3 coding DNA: TGCAGCGTTGAAGATATAGCGGGAGGGATCGAGCAGTACTTC.

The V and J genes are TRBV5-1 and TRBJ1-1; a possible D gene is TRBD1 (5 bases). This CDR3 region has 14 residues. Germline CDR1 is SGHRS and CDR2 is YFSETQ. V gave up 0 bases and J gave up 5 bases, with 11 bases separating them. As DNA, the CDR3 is TGCGCCAGCAGCTTGGTTCTGGAGGGGACTGAAGCTTTCTTT. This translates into CASSLVLEGTEAFF. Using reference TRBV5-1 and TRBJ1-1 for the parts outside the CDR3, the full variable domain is KAGVTQTPRYLIKTRGQQVTLSCSPISGHRSVSWYQQTPGQGLQFLFEYFSETQRNKGNFPGRFSGRQFSNSRSEMNVSTLELGDSALYLCASSLVLEGTEAFFGQGTRLTVV.

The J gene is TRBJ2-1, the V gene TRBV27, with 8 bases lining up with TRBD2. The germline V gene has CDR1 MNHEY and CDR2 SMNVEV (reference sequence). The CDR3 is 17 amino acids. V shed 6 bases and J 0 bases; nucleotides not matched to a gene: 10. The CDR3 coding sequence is TGTGCCAGCAGCAGACTAGCGCCTTTTAGCTCCTACAATGAGCAGTTCTTC. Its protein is CASSRLAPFSSYNEQFF.

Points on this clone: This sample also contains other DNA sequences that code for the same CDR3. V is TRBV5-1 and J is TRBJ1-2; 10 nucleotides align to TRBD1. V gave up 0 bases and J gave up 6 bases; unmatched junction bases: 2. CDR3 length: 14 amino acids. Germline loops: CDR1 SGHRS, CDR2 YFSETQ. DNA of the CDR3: TGCGCCAGCAGCTTGGCTGGACAGGGGGATGGCTACACCTTC. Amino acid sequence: CASSLAGQGDGYTF.

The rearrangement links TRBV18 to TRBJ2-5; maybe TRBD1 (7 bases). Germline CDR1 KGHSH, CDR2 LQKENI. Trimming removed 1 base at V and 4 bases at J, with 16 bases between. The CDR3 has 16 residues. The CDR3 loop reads CASSPRPTGRGETQYF. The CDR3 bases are TGTGCCAGCTCACCACGGCCGACAGGGCGGGGAGAGACCCAGTACTTC.

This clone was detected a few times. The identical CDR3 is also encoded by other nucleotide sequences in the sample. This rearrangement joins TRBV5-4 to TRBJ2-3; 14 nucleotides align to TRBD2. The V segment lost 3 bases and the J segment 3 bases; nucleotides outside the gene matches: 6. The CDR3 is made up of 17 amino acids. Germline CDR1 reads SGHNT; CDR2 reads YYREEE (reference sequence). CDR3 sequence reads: CASSSRLAGGPTDTQYF. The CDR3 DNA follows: TGTGCCAGCAGCTCCCGACTAGCGGGAGGGCCAACAGATACGCAGTATTTT.

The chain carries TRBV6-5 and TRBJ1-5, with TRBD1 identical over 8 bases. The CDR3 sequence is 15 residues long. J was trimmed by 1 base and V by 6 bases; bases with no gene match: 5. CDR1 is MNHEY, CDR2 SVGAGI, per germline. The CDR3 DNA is TGTGCCAGCAGCCGACAGGGGATGAGCAATCAGCCCCAGCATTTT. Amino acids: CASSRQGMSNQPQHF.

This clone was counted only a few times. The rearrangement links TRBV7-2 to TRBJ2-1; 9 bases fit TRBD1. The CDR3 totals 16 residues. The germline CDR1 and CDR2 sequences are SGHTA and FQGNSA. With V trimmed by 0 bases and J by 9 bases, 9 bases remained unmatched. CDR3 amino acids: CASSLAGTGYSREQFF. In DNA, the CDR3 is TGTGCCAGCAGCTTAGCGGGGACAGGGTATTCACGTGAGCAGTTCTTC.

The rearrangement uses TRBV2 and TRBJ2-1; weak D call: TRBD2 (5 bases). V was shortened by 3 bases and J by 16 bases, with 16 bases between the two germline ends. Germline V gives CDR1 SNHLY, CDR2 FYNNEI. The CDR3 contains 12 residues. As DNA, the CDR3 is TGTGCCAGCAGTGACGGGTCGGGAAGGGAATTCTTC. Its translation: CASSDGSGREFF.

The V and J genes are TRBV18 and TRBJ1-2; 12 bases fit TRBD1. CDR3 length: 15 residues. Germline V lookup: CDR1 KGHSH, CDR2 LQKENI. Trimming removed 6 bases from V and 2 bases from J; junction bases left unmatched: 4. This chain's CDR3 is CASSAGTGGNYGYTF. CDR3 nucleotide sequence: TGTGCCAGCTCGGCAGGGACAGGGGGCAACTATGGCTACACCTTC.

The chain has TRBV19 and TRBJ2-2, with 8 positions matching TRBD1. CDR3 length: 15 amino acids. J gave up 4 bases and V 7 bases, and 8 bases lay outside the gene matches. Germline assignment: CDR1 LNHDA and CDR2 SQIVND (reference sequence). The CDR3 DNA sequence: TGTGCCAGTACTCTAACAGGGGGTGCCACCGGGGAGCTGTTTTTT. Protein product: CASTLTGGATGELFF. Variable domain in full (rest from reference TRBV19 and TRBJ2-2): DGGITQSPKYLFRKEGQNVTLSCEQNLNHDAMYWYRQDPGQGLRLIYYSQIVNDFQKGDIAEGYSVSREKKESFPLTVTSAQKNPTAFYLCASTLTGGATGELFFGEGSRLTVL.